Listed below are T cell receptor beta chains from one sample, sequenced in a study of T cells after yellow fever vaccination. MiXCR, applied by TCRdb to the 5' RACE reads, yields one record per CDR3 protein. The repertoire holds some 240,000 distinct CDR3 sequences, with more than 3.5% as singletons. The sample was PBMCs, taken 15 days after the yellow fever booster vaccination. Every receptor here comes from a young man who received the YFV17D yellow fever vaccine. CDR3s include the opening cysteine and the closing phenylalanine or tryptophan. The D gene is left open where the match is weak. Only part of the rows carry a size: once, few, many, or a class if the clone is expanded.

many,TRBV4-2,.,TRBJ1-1,CASSHYGGGNTEAFF,TGTGCCAGCAGCCACTACGGGGGGGGAAACACTGAAGCTTTCTTT
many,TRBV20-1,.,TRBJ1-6,CSARDRVGNSPLHF,TGCAGTGCTAGAGATCGGGTGGGGAATTCACCCCTCCACTTT
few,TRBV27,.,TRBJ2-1,CASSPQGGLGEQFF,TGTGCCAGCAGCCCACAGGGAGGGTTGGGTGAGCAGTTCTTC
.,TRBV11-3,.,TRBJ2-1,CASSLGHGNEQFF,TGTGCCAGCAGCCTAGGCCACGGAAATGAGCAGTTCTTC
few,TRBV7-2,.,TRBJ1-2,CASSWMTGVTGTNGYTF,TGTGCCAGCAGCTGGATGACCGGTGTCACGGGGACTAATGGCTACACCTTC
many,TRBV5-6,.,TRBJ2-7,CASSSMREGQIYEQYF,TGTGCCAGCAGCTCGATGCGTGAGGGCCAAATCTACGAGCAGTACTTC
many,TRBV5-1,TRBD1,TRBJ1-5,CASNPPLGQGDQPQHF,TGCGCCAGCAATCCACCCTTGGGACAGGGGGATCAGCCCCAGCATTTT
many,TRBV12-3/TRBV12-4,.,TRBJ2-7,CASSFGGIYEQYF,TGTGCCAGCAGTTTTGGGGGGATCTACGAGCAGTACTTC
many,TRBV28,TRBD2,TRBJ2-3,CASSLWPRGTTDTQYF,TGTGCCAGCAGTTTATGGCCGCGGGGGACCACAGATACGCAGTATTTT
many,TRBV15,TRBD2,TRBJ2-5,CATSRDPPGTSGGGETQYF,TGTGCCACCAGCAGAGATCCGCCCGGGACTAGCGGGGGGGGGGAGACCCAGTACTTC
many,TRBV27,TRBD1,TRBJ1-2,CASSYRQGSEGYTF,TGTGCCAGCAGTTATAGACAGGGATCTGAGGGCTACACCTTC
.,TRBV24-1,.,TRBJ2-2,CATSGTATGELFF,TGTGCCACCAGTGGGACAGCCACCGGGGAGCTGTTTTTT
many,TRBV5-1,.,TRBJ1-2,CASIRDPTFNYGYTF,TGCGCCAGCATAAGGGATCCTACCTTCAACTATGGCTACACCTTC
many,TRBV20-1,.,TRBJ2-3,CSANHYTDTQYF,TGCAGTGCTAATCATTACACAGATACGCAGTATTTT
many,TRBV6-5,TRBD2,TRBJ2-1,CASSPNGGFGDDEQFF,TGTGCCAGCAGTCCAAACGGGGGGTTCGGAGACGATGAGCAGTTCTTC
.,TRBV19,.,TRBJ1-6,CASSPLTNSPLHF,TGTGCCAGTAGCCCCCTAACCAATTCACCCCTCCACTTT
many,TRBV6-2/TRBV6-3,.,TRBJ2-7,CASSYSIAPYEQYF,TGTGCCAGCAGTTACTCGATAGCCCCCTACGAGCAGTACTTC
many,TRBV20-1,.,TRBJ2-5,CSARGRGRGRGETQYF,TGCAGTGCTAGAGGCAGGGGGAGGGGGCGAGGAGAGACCCAGTACTTC
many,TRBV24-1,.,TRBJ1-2,CATSAGGSYGYTF,TGTGCCACCAGTGCTGGGGGAAGCTATGGCTACACCTTC
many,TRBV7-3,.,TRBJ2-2,CASSLNAGGELFF,TGTGCCAGCAGCTTAAATGCTGGCGGGGAGCTGTTTTTT
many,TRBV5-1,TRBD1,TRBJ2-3,CASSLVGQGAADTQYF,TGCGCCAGCAGCTTGGTCGGACAGGGTGCCGCAGATACGCAGTATTTT
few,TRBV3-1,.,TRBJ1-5,CASSQGSGVDQPQHF,TGTGCCAGCAGCCAAGGATCAGGGGTCGATCAGCCCCAGCATTTT
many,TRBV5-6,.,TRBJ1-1,CASSLVWDPEAFF,TGTGCCAGCAGCTTGGTTTGGGACCCTGAAGCTTTCTTT
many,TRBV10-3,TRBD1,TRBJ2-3,CAIRPGQSTDTQYF,TGTGCCATCAGGCCGGGACAGAGCACAGATACGCAGTATTTT
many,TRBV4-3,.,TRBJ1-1,CASSQIGGPDTEAFF,TGCGCCAGCAGCCAAATAGGAGGTCCAGACACTGAAGCTTTCTTT
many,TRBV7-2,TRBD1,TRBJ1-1,CASSMDRGAEAFF,TGTGCCAGCAGCATGGACAGGGGCGCTGAAGCTTTCTTT
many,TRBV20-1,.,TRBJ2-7,CSVEDLSYEQYF,TGCAGTGTTGAGGATCTCTCCTACGAGCAGTACTTC
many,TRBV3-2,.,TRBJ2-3,CASSQEISGGSVHTQYF,TGTGCCAGCAGCCAAGAAATTAGCGGGGGCTCGGTGCATACGCAGTATTTT
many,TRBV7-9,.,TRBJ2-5,CASSPSWGETQYF,TGTGCCAGCAGCCCTTCCTGGGGGGAGACCCAGTACTTC
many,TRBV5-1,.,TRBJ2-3,CASSSTYTRPRADTQYF,TGCGCCAGCAGCTCGACGTATACCCGACCCCGGGCAGATACGCAGTATTTT
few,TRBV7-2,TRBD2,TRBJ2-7,CASSLGPEGGWEQYF,TGTGCCAGCAGCTTAGGGCCGGAGGGAGGGTGGGAGCAGTACTTC
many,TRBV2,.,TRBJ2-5,CASTVGGPETQYF,TGTGCCAGCACCGTCGGGGGGCCAGAGACCCAGTACTTC
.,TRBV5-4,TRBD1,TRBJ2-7,CASSPAGGQGVVEQYF,TGTGCCAGCAGTCCCGCCGGAGGACAGGGCGTCGTCGAGCAGTACTTC
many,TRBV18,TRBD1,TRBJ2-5,CASSEDRVAQYF,TGTGCCAGCTCAGAGGACAGGGTGGCCCAGTACTTC
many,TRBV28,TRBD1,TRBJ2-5,CASQSPEVTGGGETQYF,TGTGCCAGCCAAAGCCCGGAGGTGACAGGGGGTGGGGAGACCCAGTACTTC
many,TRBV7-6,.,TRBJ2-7,CASSFRTSSSYEQYF,TGTGCCAGCAGCTTTAGGACATCAAGCTCCTACGAGCAGTACTTC
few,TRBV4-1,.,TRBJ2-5,CASSQDKGGPETQYF,TGCGCCAGCAGCCAAGATAAAGGGGGGCCAGAGACCCAGTACTTC
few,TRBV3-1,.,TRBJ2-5,CASSRFWGSQETQYF,TGTGCCAGCAGCCGTTTTTGGGGATCCCAAGAGACCCAGTACTTC
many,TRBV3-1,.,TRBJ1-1,CASSQASMNTEAFF,TGTGCCAGCAGCCAAGCTTCTATGAACACTGAAGCTTTCTTT
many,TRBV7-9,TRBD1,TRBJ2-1,CASSLVAGGNEQFF,TGTGCCAGCAGCTTAGTGGCAGGGGGCAATGAGCAGTTCTTC
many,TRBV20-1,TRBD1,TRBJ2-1,CSARGQGSEQFF,TGCAGTGCTAGAGGACAGGGGAGTGAGCAGTTCTTC
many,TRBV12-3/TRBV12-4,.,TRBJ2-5,CASSSFAGGRRETQYF,TGTGCCAGCAGTTCCTTCGCCGGCGGTCGACGGGAGACCCAGTACTTC
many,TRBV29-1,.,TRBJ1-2,CSVLLNYGYTF,TGCAGCGTTCTCCTCAACTATGGCTACACCTTC
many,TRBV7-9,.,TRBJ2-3,CASSLAWERFTDTQYF,TGTGCCAGCAGCTTAGCTTGGGAGCGGTTCACAGATACGCAGTATTTT
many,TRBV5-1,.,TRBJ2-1,CASHEGSVYNEQFF,TGCGCCAGCCATGAGGGGTCCGTCTACAATGAGCAGTTCTTC
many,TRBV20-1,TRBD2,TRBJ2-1,CSASRTSGGHSSYNEQFF,TGCAGTGCTAGCAGAACTAGCGGGGGGCATAGCTCCTACAATGAGCAGTTCTTC
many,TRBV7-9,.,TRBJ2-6,CASSRGDSGANVLTF,TGTGCCAGCAGCCGGGGTGACTCTGGGGCCAACGTCCTGACTTTC
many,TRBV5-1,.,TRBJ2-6,CASSLADSGANVLTF,TGCGCCAGCAGCTTGGCGGACTCTGGGGCCAACGTCCTGACTTTC
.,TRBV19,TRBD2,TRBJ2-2,CASLAGAITGELFF,TGTGCCAGTTTAGCGGGGGCCATCACCGGGGAGCTGTTTTTT
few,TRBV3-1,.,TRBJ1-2,CASSQGARGYTF,TGTGCCAGCAGCCAGGGGGCGCGGGGCTACACCTTC
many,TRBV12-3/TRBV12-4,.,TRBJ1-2,CASSFRGDGYTF,TGTGCCAGCAGTTTTAGGGGGGACGGCTACACCTTC
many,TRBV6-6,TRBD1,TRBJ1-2,CASSHPQGVTGYTF,TGTGCCAGCAGTCACCCTCAGGGGGTGACCGGCTACACCTTC
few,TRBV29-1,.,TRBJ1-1,CSVASRLVTEAFF,TGCAGCGTTGCCAGCAGGCTGGTCACTGAAGCTTTCTTT
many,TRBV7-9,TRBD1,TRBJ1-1,CASSSTGSNTEAFF,TGTGCCAGCAGCTCGACAGGGTCGAACACTGAAGCTTTCTTT
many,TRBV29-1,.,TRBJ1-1,CSVEHTAGAPEAFF,TGCAGCGTTGAACATACCGCAGGGGCCCCTGAAGCTTTCTTT
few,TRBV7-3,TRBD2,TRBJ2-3,CASSSKTSGVTDTQYF,TGTGCCAGCAGCTCCAAGACTAGCGGGGTCACAGATACGCAGTATTTT
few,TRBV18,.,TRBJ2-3,CASSPEGYTQYF,TGTGCCAGCTCACCGGAGGGGTATACGCAGTATTTT
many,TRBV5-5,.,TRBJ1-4,CASSLEGANEKLFF,TGTGCCAGCAGCTTGGAGGGAGCTAATGAAAAACTGTTTTTT
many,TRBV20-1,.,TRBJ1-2,CSARARGTLDGYTF,TGCAGTGCTAGGGCCAGAGGAACTTTGGATGGCTACACCTTC